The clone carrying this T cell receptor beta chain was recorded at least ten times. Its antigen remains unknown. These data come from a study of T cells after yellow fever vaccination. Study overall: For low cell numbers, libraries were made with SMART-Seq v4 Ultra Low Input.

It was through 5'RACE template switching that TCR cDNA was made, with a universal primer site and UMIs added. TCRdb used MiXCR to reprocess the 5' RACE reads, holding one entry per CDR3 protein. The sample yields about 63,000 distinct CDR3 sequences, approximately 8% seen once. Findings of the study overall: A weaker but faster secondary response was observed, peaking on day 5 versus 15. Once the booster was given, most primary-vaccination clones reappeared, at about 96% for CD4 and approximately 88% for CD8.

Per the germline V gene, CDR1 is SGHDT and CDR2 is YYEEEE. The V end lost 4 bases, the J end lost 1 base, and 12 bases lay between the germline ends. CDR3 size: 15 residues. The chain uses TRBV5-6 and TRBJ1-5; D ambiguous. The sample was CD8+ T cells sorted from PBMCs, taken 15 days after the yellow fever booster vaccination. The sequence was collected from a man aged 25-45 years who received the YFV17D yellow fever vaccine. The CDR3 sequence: CASSPSPGSNQPQHF. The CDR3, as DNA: TGTGCCAGCAGCCCCTCCCCGGGAAGCAATCAGCCCCAGCATTTT. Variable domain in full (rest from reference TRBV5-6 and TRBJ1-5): DAGVTQSPTHLIKTRGQQVTLRCSPKSGHDTVSWYQQALGQGPQFIFQYYEEEERQRGNFPDRFSGHQFPNYSSELNVNALLLGDSALYLCASSPSPGSNQPQHFGDGTRLSIL.